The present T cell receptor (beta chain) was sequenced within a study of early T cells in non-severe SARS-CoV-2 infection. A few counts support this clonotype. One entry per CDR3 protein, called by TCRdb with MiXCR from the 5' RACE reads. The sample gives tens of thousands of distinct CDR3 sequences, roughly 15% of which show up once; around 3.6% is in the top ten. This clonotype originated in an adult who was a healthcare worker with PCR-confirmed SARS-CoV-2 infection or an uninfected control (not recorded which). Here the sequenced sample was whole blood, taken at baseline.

CDR3 DNA: TGTGCCAGCAGTTCGGCCCCAGGGACTAATGAAAAACTGTTTTTT. Amino acid sequence: CASSSAPGTNEKLFF. This chain joins TRBV28 and TRBJ1-4; TRBD1 is a possible D gene (5 bases). V was trimmed by 4 bases and J by 2 bases, leaving 11 bases between them. Per germline, CDR1 MDHEN and CDR2 SYDVKM. The CDR3 runs 15 residues.